The T cell receptor beta chain described here comes from a study of radiotherapy plus CTLA-4 blockade in lung cancer. The wider study: Disease control was achieved by less than 40% of patients, and objective responses by about 19%. The study, taken as a whole, reports: Blood saw expansion of tumor-derived TCR clones after radiotherapy plus ipilimumab. Reported findings show early blood T cell clone dynamics, with interferon-beta, best predicted response.

With ipilimumab providing CTLA-4 blockade, focal radiation was administered to patients who had chemo-refractory metastatic non-small-cell lung cancer. Of note for this clone: The antigen is unknown.

V was shortened by 3 bases and J by 6 bases, with 8 bases between the two germline ends. Germline assignment: CDR1 DFQATT and CDR2 SNEGSKA (reference sequence). CDR3 size: 11 residues. Repertoires were generated with immunoSEQ multiplex PCR, while TCRdb's copy carries only in-frame clones and drops some. This sample has approximately 75,000 clones, with roughly 75% found just once. The receptor comes from a human donor with non-small cell lung cancer who had a complete response to radiotherapy plus ipilimumab. The chain uses TRBV20-1 and TRBJ2-5; D is undetermined. Sequencing was performed on peripheral blood, taken from a patient treated with radiotherapy plus ipilimumab. CDR3 loop: CSASATQTQYF. For the CDR3, the DNA is TGCAGTGCTAGCGCTACTCAGACCCAGTACTTC.